This T cell receptor (beta chain) was sequenced during a study of T cell repertoires and HLA-DP antigens. Concerning this clone itself: Its antigen is not identified. The junction departs from germline at one end; a sequencing error may be responsible.

Data came from immunoSEQ multiplex PCR; TCRdb stores just in-frame clones and leaves some out. Of over 60,000 clones listed, roughly 78% are singletons. The CDR3 has 15 residues. Germline-derived CDR1 and CDR2 are GTSNPN and SVGIG (reference sequence). The material sequenced was CD4+ T cells from PBMCs. This TCR was recovered from a man in his fifties or sixties in good health and CMV-seronegative. The rearrangement uses TRBV30 and TRBJ2-3; 10 bases are a match to TRBD2. The CDR3 DNA reads as TGTGCCTGGAGTGTACCTAGCGGGAGCAGAGATACGCAGTATTTT. Translated, it gives CAWSVPSGSRDTQYF.